This paragraph covers one TCR beta chain sequence. The data were taken from a study of control samples from healthy donors and cancer patients. Per germline, CDR1 MDHEN and CDR2 SYDVKM. The CDR3 sequence is 18 residues long. The ends were cut back, 5 bases at V and 0 bases at J, with 20 bases in the middle. The repertoire was sequenced with immunoSEQ multiplex PCR; TCRdb's copy has only in-frame clones and lacks some. The table has fewer than 500,000 clones, 75% to 95% seen once. Sequencing was done on a sample of PBMCs. The V gene is TRBV28, the J gene TRBJ1-3; D perhaps matches TRBD1 (6 bases). The clonotype was recovered from a man aged 35 to 55 with head and neck cancer. The CDR3 protein is CASSPGTLAGSSGNTIYF. CDR3 bases: TGTGCCAGCAGTCCAGGGACATTAGCAGGAAGCTCTGGAAACACCATATATTTT.